This TCR beta chain was obtained from a study of cytotoxic CD8 clonotypes in ibrutinib-treated CLL. Study overall: Response sampling came at median 12 months of treatment, ranging about 6 to 40 months. Broader study findings: Clonality increased at ibrutinib response and stayed stable in sustained remission. At progression, however, it fell back toward baseline. Public clonotypes (which were uncommon) either contracted or remained stable on treatment.

Germline V gene lookup returns CDR1 SGHAT and CDR2 FQNNGV. There are 17 residues in the CDR3. V was pared by 8 bases and J by 3 bases, with 13 bases of the junction left unmatched. Measured with immunoSEQ multiplex PCR; TCRdb has only the in-frame clones, and not every one. The sample has about 68,000 clones, 68% seen once. In regard to this clone: What it binds is not known.

The chain carries TRBV11-2 and TRBJ2-2; TRBD2 matches at 9 bases. Sequences were derived from PBMCs, sampled after 12 months of ibrutinib treatment. This clonotype originated in a human donor with chronic lymphocytic leukemia. DNA for the CDR3: TGTGCCAGCGGAGGAGACCTTAGCGGGAGATACACCGGGGAGCTGTTTTTT. This encodes CASGGDLSGRYTGELFF.